This TCR beta chain was sequenced in a study of identical twins. All donors were healthy, and all were Caucasian. Template switching introduced a universal primer site, and the cDNA bore unique molecular identifiers. Each CDR3 protein gets one entry after TCRdb re-called the 5' RACE reads with MiXCR. The sample yields hundreds of thousands of distinct CDR3 sequences, 20% to 25% seen once. Study findings and constraints: There was more out-of-frame TCR alpha sharing in monozygotic twins than models estimated. The authors drew conclusions from cross-sectional statistical analysis rather than following the same donors.

A few counts support this clonotype. Its specificity is not known. After removal of 1 base from V and 2 bases from J, the junction contained 5 bases not matched to a gene. The CDR3 length is 15 residues. Germline V lookup: CDR1 DFQATT, CDR2 SNEGSKA (reference sequence). These sequences were also reported in another study, on yellow fever vaccine responses in identical twins.

The receptor was derived from a woman between 18 and 29 years old in good health. V gene TRBV20-1 combines with J gene TRBJ2-5, with 9 positions matching TRBD2. Input material: CD4+ T cells sorted from blood. The DNA for the CDR3 is TGCAGTGCTAGAGGAGCGCTAGCGGGGCAAGAGACCCAGTACTTC. This sequence encodes CSARGALAGQETQYF.